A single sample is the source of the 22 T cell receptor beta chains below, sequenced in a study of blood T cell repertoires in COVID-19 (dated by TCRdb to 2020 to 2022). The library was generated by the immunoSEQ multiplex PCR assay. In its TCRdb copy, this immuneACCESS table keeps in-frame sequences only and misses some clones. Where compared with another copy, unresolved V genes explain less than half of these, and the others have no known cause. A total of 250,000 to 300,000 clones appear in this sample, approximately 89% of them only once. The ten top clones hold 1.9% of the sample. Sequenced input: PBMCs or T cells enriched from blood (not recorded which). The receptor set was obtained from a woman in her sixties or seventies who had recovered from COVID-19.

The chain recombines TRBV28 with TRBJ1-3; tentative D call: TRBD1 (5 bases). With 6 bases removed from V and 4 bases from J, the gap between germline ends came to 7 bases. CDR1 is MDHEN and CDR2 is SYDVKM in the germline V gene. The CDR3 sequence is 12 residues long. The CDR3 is CASRDTGNTIYF. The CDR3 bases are TGTGCCAGCAGGGACACCGGAAACACCATATATTTT.

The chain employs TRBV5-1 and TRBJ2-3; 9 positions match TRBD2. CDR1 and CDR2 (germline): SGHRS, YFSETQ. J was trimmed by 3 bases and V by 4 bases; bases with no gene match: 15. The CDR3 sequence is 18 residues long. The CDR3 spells CASSPAVVAGEGTDTQYF. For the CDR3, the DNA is TGCGCCAGCAGCCCAGCGGTCGTAGCGGGAGAGGGGACAGATACGCAGTATTTT.

For the CDR3, the DNA is TGTGCCAGCAGCTTAGACAGGGGGTACACTGAAGCTTTCTTT. Residues: CASSLDRGYTEAFF. The chain uses TRBV11-2 and TRBJ1-1, with 7 bases lining up with TRBD1. The trim removed 0 bases at V and 3 bases at J, leaving 1 base unmatched. The germline gives CDR1 SGHAT, CDR2 FQNNGV. The CDR3 sequence is 14 residues long.

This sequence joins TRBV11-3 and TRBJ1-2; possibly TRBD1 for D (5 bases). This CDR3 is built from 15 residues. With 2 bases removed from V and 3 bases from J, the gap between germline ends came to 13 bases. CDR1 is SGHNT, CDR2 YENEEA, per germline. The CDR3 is CASSLLVGEDYGYTF. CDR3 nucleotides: TGTGCCAGCAGCTTACTTGTAGGGGAGGACTATGGCTACACCTTC.

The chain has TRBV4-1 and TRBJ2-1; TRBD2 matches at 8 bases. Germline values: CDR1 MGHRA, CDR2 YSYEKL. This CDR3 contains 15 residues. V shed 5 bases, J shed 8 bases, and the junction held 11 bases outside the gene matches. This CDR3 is CASSSPGRALDEQFF. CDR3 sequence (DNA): TGCGCCAGCAGCAGTCCCGGGAGGGCCCTCGATGAGCAGTTCTTC.

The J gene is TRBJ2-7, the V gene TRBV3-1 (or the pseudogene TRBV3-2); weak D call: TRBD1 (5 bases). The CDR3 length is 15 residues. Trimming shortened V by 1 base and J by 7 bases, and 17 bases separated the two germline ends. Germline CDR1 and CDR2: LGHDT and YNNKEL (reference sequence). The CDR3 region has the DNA TGTGCCAGCAGCCAAGGGGGCATTGTCGAAGGGGAGCAGTACTTC. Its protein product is CASSQGGIVEGEQYF.

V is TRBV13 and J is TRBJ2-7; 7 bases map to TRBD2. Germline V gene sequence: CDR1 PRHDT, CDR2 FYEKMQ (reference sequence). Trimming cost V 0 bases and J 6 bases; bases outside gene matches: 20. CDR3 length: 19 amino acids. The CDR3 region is CASSLGHRAGVIRGREQYF. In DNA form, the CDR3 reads TGTGCCAGCAGCTTAGGCCATAGGGCGGGAGTGATAAGGGGTCGCGAGCAGTACTTC.

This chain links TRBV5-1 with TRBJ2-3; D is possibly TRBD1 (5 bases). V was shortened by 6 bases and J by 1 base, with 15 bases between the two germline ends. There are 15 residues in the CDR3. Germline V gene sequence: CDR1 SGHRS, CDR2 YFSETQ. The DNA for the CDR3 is TGCGCCAGCAAATATCAGGGCTCCGGCACAGATACGCAGTATTTT. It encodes CASKYQGSGTDTQYF.

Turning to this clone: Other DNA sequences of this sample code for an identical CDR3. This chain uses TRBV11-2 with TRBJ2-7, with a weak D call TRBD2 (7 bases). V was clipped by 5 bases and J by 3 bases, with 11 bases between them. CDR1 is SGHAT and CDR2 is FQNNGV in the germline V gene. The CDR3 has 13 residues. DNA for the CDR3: TGTGCCAGCAGCCCGGGGGGCAGCTACGAGCAGTACTTC. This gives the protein CASSPGGSYEQYF. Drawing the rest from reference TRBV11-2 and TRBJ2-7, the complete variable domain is EAGVAQSPRYKIIEKRQSVAFWCNPISGHATLYWYQQILGQGPKLLIQFQNNGVVDDSQLPKDRFSAERLKGVDSTLKIQPAKLEDSAVYLCASSPGGSYEQYFGPGTRLTVT.

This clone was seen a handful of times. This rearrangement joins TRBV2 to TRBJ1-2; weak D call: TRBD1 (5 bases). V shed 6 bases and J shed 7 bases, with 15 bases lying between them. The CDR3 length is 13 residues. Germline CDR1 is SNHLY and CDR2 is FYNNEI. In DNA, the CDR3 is TGTGCCAGCAGAGACCATAGGGGCCTTGGCTACACCTTC. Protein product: CASRDHRGLGYTF.

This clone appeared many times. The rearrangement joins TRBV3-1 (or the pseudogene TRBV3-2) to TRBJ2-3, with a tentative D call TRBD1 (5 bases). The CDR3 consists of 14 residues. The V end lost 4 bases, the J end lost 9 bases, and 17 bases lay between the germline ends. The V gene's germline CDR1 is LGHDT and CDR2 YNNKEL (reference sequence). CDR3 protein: CASSLNGQGFTQYF. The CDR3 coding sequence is TGTGCCAGCAGCCTTAACGGCCAGGGTTTCACGCAGTATTTT.

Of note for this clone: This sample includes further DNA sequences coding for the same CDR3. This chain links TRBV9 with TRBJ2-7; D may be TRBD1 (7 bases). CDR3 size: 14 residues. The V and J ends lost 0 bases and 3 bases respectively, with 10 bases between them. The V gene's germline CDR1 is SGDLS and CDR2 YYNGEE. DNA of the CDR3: TGTGCCAGCAGCGTAGGACAGGGAGGCTACGAGCAGTACTTC. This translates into CASSVGQGGYEQYF.

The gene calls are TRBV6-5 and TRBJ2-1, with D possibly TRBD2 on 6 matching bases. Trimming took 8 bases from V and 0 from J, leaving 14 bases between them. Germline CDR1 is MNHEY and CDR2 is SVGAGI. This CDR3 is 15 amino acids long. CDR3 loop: CASRGWGSSYNEQFF. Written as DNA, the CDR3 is TGTGCCAGCCGGGGGTGGGGCTCCTCCTACAATGAGCAGTTCTTC.

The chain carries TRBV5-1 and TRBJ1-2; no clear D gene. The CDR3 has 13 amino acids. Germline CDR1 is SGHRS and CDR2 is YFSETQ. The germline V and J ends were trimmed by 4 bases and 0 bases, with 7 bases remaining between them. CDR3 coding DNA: TGCGCCAGCAGCCCGGGGTCTAACTATGGCTACACCTTC. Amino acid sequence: CASSPGSNYGYTF.

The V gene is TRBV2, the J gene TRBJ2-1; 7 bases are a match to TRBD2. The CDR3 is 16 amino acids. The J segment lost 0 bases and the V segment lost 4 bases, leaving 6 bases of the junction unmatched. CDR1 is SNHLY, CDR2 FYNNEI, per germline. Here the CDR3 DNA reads TGTGCCAGCAGTGTTAGGGCTAGCGGCTCCTACAATGAGCAGTTCTTC. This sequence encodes CASSVRASGSYNEQFF.

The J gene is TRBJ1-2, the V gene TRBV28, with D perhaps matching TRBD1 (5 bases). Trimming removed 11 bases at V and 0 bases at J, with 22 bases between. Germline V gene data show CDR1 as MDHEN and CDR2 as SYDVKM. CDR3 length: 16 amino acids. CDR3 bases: TGTGCCGCGCGGGGCCCGGGAGAAGGCGCTAACTATGGCTACACCTTC. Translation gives CAARGPGEGANYGYTF.

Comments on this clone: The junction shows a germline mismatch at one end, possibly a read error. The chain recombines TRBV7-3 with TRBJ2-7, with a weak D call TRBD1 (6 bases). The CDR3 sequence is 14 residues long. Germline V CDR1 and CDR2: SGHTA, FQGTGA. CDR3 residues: CASSLNRASPEQYF. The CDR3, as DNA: TGTGCCAGCAGTTTAAACAGGGCTTCCCCCGAGCAGTACTTC.

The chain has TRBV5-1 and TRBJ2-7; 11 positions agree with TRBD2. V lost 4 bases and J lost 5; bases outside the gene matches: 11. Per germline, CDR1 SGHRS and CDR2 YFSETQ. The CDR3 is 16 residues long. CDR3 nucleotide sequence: TGCGCCAGCAGCCTGGGGGTAGCGGGAGGGCTCGACGAGCAGTACTTC. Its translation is CASSLGVAGGLDEQYF.

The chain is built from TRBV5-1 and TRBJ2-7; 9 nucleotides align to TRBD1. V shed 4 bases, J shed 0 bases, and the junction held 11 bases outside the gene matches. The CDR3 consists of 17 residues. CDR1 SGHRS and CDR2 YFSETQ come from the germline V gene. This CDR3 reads CASSPTGTGTSSYEQYF. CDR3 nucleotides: TGCGCCAGCAGCCCGACCGGGACAGGGACCAGCTCCTACGAGCAGTACTTC.

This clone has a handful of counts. The CDR3 nucleotides are TGTGCCAGCAGGGGCAGACCATCGAACACTGAAGCTTTCTTT. Protein product: CASRGRPSNTEAFF. The chain links TRBV27 to TRBJ1-1; D gene ambiguous. V shed 6 bases and J shed 1 base, with 12 bases lying between them. CDR3 length equals 14 residues. Germline-derived CDR1 and CDR2 are MNHEY and SMNVEV (reference sequence).

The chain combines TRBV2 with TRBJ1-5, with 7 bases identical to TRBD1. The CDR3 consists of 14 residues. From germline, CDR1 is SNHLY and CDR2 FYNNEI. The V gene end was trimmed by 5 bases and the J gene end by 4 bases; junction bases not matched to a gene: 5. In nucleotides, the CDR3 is TGTGCCAGCAGTAGACAGGGCCAGAATCAGCCCCAGCATTTT. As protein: CASSRQGQNQPQHF.

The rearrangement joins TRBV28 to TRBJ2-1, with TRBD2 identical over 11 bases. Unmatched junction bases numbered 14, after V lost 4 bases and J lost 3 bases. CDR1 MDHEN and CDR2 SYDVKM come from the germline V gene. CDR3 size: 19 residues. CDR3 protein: CASSSFWVSGRASYNEQFF. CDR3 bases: TGTGCCAGCAGTTCATTTTGGGTTAGCGGGAGGGCGAGCTACAATGAGCAGTTCTTC.